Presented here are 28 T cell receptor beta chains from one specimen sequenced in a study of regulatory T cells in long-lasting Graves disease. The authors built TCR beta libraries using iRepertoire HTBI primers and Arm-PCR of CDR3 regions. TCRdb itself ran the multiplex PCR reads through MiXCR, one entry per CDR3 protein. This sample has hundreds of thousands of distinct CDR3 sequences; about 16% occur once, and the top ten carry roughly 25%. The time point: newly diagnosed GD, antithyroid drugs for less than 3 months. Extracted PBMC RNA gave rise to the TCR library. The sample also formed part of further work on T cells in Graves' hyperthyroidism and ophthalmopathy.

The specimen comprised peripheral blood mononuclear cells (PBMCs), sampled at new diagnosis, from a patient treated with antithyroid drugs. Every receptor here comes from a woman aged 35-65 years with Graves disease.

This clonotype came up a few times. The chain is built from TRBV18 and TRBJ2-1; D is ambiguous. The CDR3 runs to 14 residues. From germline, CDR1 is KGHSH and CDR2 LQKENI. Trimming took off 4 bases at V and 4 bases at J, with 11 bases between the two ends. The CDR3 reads CASSLGGLYNEQFF. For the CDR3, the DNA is TGTGCCAGCTCACTGGGTGGGTTGTACAATGAGCAGTTCTTC.

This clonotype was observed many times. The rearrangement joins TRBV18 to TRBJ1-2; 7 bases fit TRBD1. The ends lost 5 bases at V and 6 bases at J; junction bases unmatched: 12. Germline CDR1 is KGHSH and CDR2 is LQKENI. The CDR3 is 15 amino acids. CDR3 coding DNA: TGTGCCAGCTCAACCAACAACAGGGGACGAGATGGCTACACCTTC. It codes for CASSTNNRGRDGYTF.

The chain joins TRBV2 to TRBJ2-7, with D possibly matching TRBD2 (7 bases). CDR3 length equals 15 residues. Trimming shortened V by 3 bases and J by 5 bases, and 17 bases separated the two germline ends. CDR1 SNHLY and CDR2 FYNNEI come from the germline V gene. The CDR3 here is CASSDLRGALDEQYF. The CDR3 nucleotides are TGTGCCAGCAGTGACCTACGGGGGGCGCTCGACGAGCAGTACTTC.

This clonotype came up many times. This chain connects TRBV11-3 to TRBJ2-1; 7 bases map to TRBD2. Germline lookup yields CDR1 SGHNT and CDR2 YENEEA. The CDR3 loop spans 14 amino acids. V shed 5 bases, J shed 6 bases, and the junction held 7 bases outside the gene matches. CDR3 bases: TGTGCCAGCAGCATCAGTCCTAGCGGCAATGAGCAGTTCTTC. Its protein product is CASSISPSGNEQFF.

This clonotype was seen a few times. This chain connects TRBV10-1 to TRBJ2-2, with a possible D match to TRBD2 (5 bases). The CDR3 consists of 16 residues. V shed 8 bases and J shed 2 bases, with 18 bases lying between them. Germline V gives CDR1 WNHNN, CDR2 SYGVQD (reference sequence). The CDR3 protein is CASSVAGTPNTGELFF. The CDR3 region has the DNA TGCGCCAGCTCAGTCGCGGGTACCCCCAACACCGGGGAGCTGTTTTTT.

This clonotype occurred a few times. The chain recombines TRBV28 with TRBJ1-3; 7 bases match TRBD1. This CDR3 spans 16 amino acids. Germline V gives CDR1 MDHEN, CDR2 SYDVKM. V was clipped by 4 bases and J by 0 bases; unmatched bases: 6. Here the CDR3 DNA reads TGTGCCAGCAGTTCGGGGGGGACAGTCTCTGGAAACACCATATATTTT. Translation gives CASSSGGTVSGNTIYF. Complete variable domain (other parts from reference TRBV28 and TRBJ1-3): DVKVTQSSRYLVKRTGEKVFLECVQDMDHENMFWYRQDPGLGLRLIYFSYDVKMKEKGDIPEGYSVSREKKERFSLILESASTNQTSMYLCASSSGGTVSGNTIYFGEGSWLTVV.

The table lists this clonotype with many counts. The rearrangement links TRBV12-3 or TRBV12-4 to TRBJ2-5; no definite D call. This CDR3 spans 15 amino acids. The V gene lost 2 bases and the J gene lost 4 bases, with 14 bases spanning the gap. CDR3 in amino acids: CASSLSWPPGETQYF. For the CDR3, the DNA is TGTGCCAGCAGTTTATCTTGGCCGCCCGGAGAGACCCAGTACTTC.

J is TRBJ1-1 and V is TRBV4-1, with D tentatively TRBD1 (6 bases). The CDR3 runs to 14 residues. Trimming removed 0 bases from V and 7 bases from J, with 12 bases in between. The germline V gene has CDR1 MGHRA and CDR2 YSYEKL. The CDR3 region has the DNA TGCGCCAGCAGCCAAGATTTCCGGGACATTGAAGCTTTCTTT. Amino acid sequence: CASSQDFRDIEAFF.

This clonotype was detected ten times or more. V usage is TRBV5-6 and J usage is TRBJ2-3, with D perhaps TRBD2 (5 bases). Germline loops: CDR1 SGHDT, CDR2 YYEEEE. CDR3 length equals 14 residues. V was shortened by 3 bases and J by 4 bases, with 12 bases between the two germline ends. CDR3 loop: CASSSLDIADTQYF. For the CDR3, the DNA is TGTGCCAGCAGCTCACTAGATATAGCAGATACGCAGTATTTT.

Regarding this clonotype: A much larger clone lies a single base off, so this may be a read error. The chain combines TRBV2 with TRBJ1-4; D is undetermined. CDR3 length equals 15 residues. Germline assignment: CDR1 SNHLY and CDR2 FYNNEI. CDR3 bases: TGTACCAGCAGGCAGGACGGTGCAACTAATGAAAAACTGTTTTTT. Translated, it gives CTSRQDGATNEKLFF.

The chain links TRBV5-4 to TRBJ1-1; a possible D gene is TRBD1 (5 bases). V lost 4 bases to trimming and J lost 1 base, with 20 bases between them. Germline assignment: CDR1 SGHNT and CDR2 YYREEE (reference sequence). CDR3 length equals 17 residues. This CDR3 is CASSPGPQGRGNTEAFF. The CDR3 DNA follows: TGTGCCAGCAGCCCGGGACCCCAGGGCCGGGGGAACACTGAAGCTTTCTTT.

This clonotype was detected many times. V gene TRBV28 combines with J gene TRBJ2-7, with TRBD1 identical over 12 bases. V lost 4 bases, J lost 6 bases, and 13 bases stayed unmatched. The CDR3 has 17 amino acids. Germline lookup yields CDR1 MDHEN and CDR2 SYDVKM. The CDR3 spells CASSSQARDRGLGEQYF. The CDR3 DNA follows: TGTGCCAGCAGTTCTCAAGCCCGGGACAGGGGGCTTGGCGAGCAGTACTTC.

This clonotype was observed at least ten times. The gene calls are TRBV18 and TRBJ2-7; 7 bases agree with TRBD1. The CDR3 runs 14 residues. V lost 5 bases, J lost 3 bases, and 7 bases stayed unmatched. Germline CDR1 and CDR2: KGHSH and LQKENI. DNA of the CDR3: TGTGCCAGCTCAACCGGGACAGACGACTACGAGCAGTACTTC. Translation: CASSTGTDDYEQYF.

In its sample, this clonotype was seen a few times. In nucleotides, the CDR3 is TGTGCCTCCTTCGGGGGCCAGGAGACCCAGTACTTC. Its protein is CASFGGQETQYF. The chain has TRBV30 and TRBJ2-1, with D perhaps assigned TRBD1 or TRBD2 (6 bases each). The J call is uncertain, as TRBJ2-5 better fits the DNA end. The CDR3 is 12 amino acids. Looked up from germline, CDR1 is GTSNPN and CDR2 is SVGIG (reference sequence).

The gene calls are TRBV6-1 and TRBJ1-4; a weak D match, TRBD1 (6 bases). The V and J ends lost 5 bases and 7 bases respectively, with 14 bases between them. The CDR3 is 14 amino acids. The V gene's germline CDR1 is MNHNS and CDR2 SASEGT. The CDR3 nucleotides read TGTGCCAGCAGTAGTGGCAGGGGCTTTGAAAAACTGTTTTTT. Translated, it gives CASSSGRGFEKLFF.

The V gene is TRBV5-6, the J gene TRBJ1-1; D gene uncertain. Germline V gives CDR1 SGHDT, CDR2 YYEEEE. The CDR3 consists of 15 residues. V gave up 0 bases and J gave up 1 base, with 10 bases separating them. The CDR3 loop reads CASSLAWVSNTEAFF. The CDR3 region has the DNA TGTGCCAGCAGCTTGGCGTGGGTCTCGAACACTGAAGCTTTCTTT.

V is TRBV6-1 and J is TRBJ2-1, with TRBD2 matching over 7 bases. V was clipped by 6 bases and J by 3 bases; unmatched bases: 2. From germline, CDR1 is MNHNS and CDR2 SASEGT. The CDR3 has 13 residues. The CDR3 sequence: CASRGGYYNEQFF. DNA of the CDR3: TGTGCCAGCAGGGGAGGGTACTACAATGAGCAGTTCTTC.

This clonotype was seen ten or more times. The chain's CDR3 is CASNGWWEGNTEAFF. The DNA for the CDR3 is TGTGCCAGCAACGGTTGGTGGGAAGGGAACACTGAAGCTTTCTTT. The J gene is TRBJ1-1, the V gene TRBV2, with no clear D. Germline lookup yields CDR1 SNHLY and CDR2 FYNNEI. Trimming took off 7 bases at V and 1 base at J, with 16 bases between the two ends. This CDR3 spans 15 amino acids.

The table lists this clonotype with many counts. DNA of the CDR3: TGTGCCATCAGACAGGGACTGAACACTGAAGCTTTCTTT. It yields the protein CAIRQGLNTEAFF. The chain couples TRBV10-3 to TRBJ1-1, with D maybe TRBD1 (6 bases). CDR1 is ENHRY, CDR2 SYGVKD, per germline. V dropped 6 bases and J dropped 0 bases, with 8 bases sitting between them. This CDR3 region has 13 residues.

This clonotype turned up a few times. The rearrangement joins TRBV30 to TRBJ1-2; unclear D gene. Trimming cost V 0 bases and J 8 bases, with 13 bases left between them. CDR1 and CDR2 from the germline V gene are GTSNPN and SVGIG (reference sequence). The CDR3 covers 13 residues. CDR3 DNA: TGTGCCTGGAGTGTACTCAGGCAGTTCGGCTACACCTTC. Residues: CAWSVLRQFGYTF.

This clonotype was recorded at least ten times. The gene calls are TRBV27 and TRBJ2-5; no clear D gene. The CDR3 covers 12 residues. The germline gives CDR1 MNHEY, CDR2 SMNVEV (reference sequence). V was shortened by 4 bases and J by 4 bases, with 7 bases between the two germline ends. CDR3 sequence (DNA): TGTGCCAGCAGTTCCAGTTCAGAGACCCAGTACTTC. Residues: CASSSSSETQYF.

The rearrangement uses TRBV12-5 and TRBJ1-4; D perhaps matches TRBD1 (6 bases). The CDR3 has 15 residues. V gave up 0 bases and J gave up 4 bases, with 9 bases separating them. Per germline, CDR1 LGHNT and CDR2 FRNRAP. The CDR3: CASGLVGQYNEKLFF. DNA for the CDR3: TGTGCTAGTGGTTTGGTCGGACAGTATAATGAAAAACTGTTTTTT.

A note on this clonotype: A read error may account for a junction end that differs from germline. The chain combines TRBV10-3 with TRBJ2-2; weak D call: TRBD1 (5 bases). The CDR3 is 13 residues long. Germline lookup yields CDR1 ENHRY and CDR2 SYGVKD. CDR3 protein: CASSGLTAGELFF. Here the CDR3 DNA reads TGTGCCAGCAGTGGCCTGACAGCCGGGGAGCTGTTTTTT.

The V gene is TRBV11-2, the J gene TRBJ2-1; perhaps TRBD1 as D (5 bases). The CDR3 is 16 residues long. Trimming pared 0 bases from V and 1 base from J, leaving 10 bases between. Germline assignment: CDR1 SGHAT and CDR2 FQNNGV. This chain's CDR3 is CASSLDYDRSYNEQFF. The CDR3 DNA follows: TGTGCCAGCAGCTTAGACTATGACAGATCCTACAATGAGCAGTTCTTC.

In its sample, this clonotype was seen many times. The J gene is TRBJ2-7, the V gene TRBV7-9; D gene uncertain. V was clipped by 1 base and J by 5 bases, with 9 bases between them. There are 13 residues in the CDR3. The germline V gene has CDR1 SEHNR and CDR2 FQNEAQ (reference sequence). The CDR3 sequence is CASSLGSQNEQYF. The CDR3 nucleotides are TGTGCCAGCAGCTTAGGATCCCAAAACGAGCAGTACTTC.

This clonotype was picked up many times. The CDR3 DNA follows: TGTGCCAGCAGCGCCGGAGGGGGGGCCGCGAACACCGGGGAGCTGTTTTTT. Amino acids: CASSAGGGAANTGELFF. The chain uses TRBV7-6 and TRBJ2-2, with a weak D call TRBD2 (7 bases). The CDR3 has 17 residues. Trimming pared 5 bases from V and 0 bases from J, leaving 16 bases between. The germline V gene encodes CDR1 SGHVS and CDR2 FNYEAQ.

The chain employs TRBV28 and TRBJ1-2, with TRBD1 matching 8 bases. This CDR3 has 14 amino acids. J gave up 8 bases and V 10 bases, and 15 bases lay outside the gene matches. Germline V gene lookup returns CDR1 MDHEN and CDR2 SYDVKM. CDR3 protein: CATLAQDRVKGYTF. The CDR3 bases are TGTGCCACCCTGGCCCAGGACAGGGTAAAAGGCTACACCTTC.

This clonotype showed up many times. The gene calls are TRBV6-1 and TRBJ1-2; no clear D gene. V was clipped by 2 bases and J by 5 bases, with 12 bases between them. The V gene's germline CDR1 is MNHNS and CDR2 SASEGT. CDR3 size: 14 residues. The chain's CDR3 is CASSERRGFYGYTF. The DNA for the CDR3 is TGTGCCAGCAGTGAACGAAGAGGGTTTTATGGCTACACCTTC.